A selection of T cell receptor beta chains follows, all from one sample in a study of blood T cell repertoires in COVID-19. TCRdb's copy holds only in-frame clones and misses some; the assay was immunoSEQ multiplex PCR. The data contain approximately 63,000 clones, 70% to 80% of them singletons. What was sequenced was peripheral blood. The receptors were sampled from a woman aged 80 or over with acute or convalescent COVID-19. CDR3s include the opening cysteine and the closing phenylalanine or tryptophan. A D gene is named only where the DNA matches it firmly. The size field is filled for only some rows; it gives once, few, many or a size class.

TRBV5-5	TRBJ2-7	TRBD2	NA	CASSLAASGSNHEQYF	TGTGCCAGCAGCTTGGCGGCTAGCGGGAGTAACCACGAGCAGTACTTC
TRBV18	TRBJ1-1	NA	few	CASSASRDTEAFF	TGTGCCAGCTCCGCGTCCAGGGACACTGAAGCTTTCTTT
TRBV19	TRBJ1-1	NA	many	CASSGGRTPNTEAFF	TGTGCCAGTAGCGGGGGTCGTACACCGAACACTGAAGCTTTCTTT
TRBV7-6	TRBJ2-1	TRBD2	once	CASSSSEEREVYNEQFF	TGTGCCAGCAGCTCCTCAGAGGAGCGGGAGGTCTACAATGAGCAGTTCTTC
TRBV7-3	TRBJ2-2	TRBD1	medium-sized	CASSRDSNTGELFF	TGTGCCAGCAGCAGGGACAGCAACACCGGGGAGCTGTTTTTT
TRBV3-1/TRBV3-2	TRBJ2-1	TRBD2	NA	CASSQGSGRENTYNEQFF	TGTGCCAGCAGCCAAGGTAGCGGGAGGGAAAATACCTACAATGAGCAGTTCTTC
TRBV10-3	TRBJ1-6	NA	NA	CAISGTFNSPLHF	TGTGCCATCAGTGGGACATTCAATTCACCCCTCCACTTT
TRBV4-2	TRBJ1-1	TRBD1	NA	CASSRAGQGSSEAFF	TGTGCCAGCAGCCGCGCCGGACAGGGATCTTCTGAAGCTTTCTTT
TRBV11-2	TRBJ1-2	NA	NA	CASSLGSGRGSWGYTF	TGTGCCAGCAGCTTAGGTTCGGGCAGGGGATCGTGGGGCTACACCTTC
TRBV2	TRBJ1-5	NA	NA	CASSQGHPSNQPQHF	TGTGCCAGCAGTCAGGGACACCCTAGCAATCAGCCCCAGCATTTT
TRBV12-5	TRBJ2-2	TRBD1	NA	CASARDRADGELFF	TGTGCTAGTGCCCGGGACAGGGCGGACGGGGAGCTGTTTTTT
TRBV6-5	TRBJ1-5	NA	NA	CASSPLRGRTQHF	TGTGCCAGCAGTCCCTTGCGGGGACGGACGCAGCATTTT
TRBV5-4	TRBJ2-5	NA	medium-sized	CASSTLTRSETQYF	TGTGCCAGCAGCACCTTGACTAGATCGGAGACCCAGTACTTC
TRBV7-3	TRBJ2-1	TRBD2	NA	CASSFGGAKGDNEQFF	TGTGCCAGCAGCTTCGGGGGGGCGAAAGGCGACAATGAGCAGTTCTTC
TRBV4-2	TRBJ1-2	NA	NA	CASSQTGTMSNYGYTF	TGTGCCAGCAGCCAAACCGGGACAATGAGTAACTATGGCTACACCTTC
TRBV2	TRBJ2-1	NA	NA	CASRSQGLDEQFF	TGTGCCAGCAGGAGTCAGGGGTTGGATGAGCAGTTCTTC
TRBV7-9	TRBJ2-7	NA	NA	CASRQVSEGEQYF	TGTGCCAGCCGACAGGTGTCTGAAGGCGAGCAGTACTTC
TRBV11-3	TRBJ2-1	TRBD1	NA	CASSPDREDEQFF	TGTGCCAGCAGCCCCGACAGGGAAGATGAGCAGTTCTTC
TRBV4-2	TRBJ2-4	TRBD2	once	CASSHPSTSGGNIQYF	TGTGCCAGCAGCCACCCATCGACTAGCGGTGGGAACATTCAGTACTTC
TRBV14	TRBJ2-3	TRBD1	NA	CASSQRTGGDTQYF	TGTGCCAGCAGCCAGAGGACAGGGGGAGATACGCAGTATTTT
TRBV6-5	TRBJ1-1	NA	many	CASSKSRFTEAFF	TGTGCCAGCAGTAAGTCCAGGTTCACTGAAGCTTTCTTT
TRBV30	TRBJ2-1	TRBD2	few	CAWRGGLAGGGGEQFF	TGTGCCTGGAGGGGCGGACTAGCGGGAGGGGGCGGTGAGCAGTTCTTC
TRBV2	TRBJ2-1	NA	NA	CASYTFGEQFF	TGTGCCAGCTACACGTTTGGTGAGCAGTTCTTC
TRBV4-1	TRBJ2-3	TRBD1	NA	CASTTGGTRDTQYF	TGCGCCAGCACCACAGGGGGGACGAGGGATACGCAGTATTTT
TRBV24-1	TRBJ2-7	TRBD1	NA	CATSDSTRQGANYEQYF	TGTGCCACCAGTGATTCCACCCGACAGGGGGCCAACTACGAGCAGTACTTC
TRBV7-2	TRBJ2-1	NA	NA	CASGFRQGLYNEQFF	TGTGCCAGCGGATTCCGACAGGGACTTTACAATGAGCAGTTCTTC
TRBV7-2	TRBJ2-1	TRBD2	NA	CASSLSLAGANEQFF	TGTGCCAGCAGCTTATCATTAGCGGGAGCCAATGAGCAGTTCTTC
TRBV7-9	TRBJ2-1	TRBD2	NA	CASSLPYRLAGAQNEQFF	TGTGCCAGCAGCTTACCCTACAGACTAGCGGGAGCTCAGAATGAGCAGTTCTTC
TRBV7-2	TRBJ2-7	TRBD1	NA	CASSLGLDRGGEQYF	TGTGCCAGCAGCTTAGGGTTGGACAGGGGAGGGGAGCAGTACTTC
TRBV6-5	TRBJ2-4	NA	NA	CASSRGSDKNIQYF	TGTGCCAGCTCCCGGGGGTCAGACAAAAACATTCAGTACTTC
TRBV14	TRBJ1-1	NA	NA	CASRPQTGTNTEAFF	TGTGCCAGCAGACCCCAGACAGGAACGAACACTGAAGCTTTCTTT
TRBV6-6	TRBJ1-5	NA	NA	CASSARTGNQPQHF	TGTGCCAGCAGTGCTAGGACAGGCAATCAGCCCCAGCATTTT